The present T cell receptor beta chain was sequenced within a study of beta chain features in type 1 diabetes. Study in general: Regarding age, gender and cell yields, patients proved similar to healthy donors.

Findings and caveats of the study: Insertions were fewer and deletions more numerous at VDJ junctions in type 1 diabetes patients.

Averaging about 116 mL, one heparinised blood draw came from each individual donor. Isolation of CD4+ naive, central memory, regulatory and stem cell-like memory cells was achieved by sorting via CD45RO/CCR7/CD25/CD127/CD95/CD27. To note about this clone: Its specificity is not known.

Per the germline V gene, CDR1 is SGHTA and CDR2 is FQGNSA. Trimming removed 4 bases at V and 1 base at J, with 5 bases between. CDR3 length equals 13 residues. Expressed TCRB transcripts were sequenced after all isolated RNA was converted to cDNA. The table came from immunoSEQ multiplex PCR; TCRdb's copy has only in-frame clones and leaves some out. In the table there are hundreds of thousands of clones, around 15% of which are singletons. The TCR sequence derives from a man younger than 30 in good health. Material: naive CD4+ T cells from blood. The chain combines TRBV7-2 with TRBJ1-5; the D is unclear. In nucleotides, the CDR3 is TGTGCCAGCAGCTATGGGAGCAATCAGCCCCAGCATTTT. This sequence encodes CASSYGSNQPQHF.